Each of the 17 T cell receptor beta chains below was sequenced from the same sample in a study of T-cell reconstitution after alpha-beta-depleted transplantation in children. Unique molecular identifiers tagged the TCRbeta library. TCRdb reprocessed the PCR reads via MiXCR and lists one record per CDR3 protein. The sample has 220,000 or so distinct CDR3 sequences, around 7.8% seen once; the top ten hold approximately 6.3%. The material sequenced was PBMCs, mostly from graft donor cells, taken 180 days after TCRalphabeta/CD19-depleted stem cell transplant. These receptors were taken from a male patient younger than 18 who had a stem cell transplant for acute lymphoblastic leukemia, so the T cells may come from the graft donor.

This clonotype was recorded many times. The CDR3 loop reads CASSLDRGRTDTQYF. The CDR3 DNA sequence: TGTGCCAGCAGCTTGGACAGGGGGCGGACAGATACGCAGTATTTT. The chain has TRBV11-2 and TRBJ2-3, with 11 bases matching TRBD1. This CDR3 region has 15 residues. J lost 3 bases, V lost 3 bases, and 2 bases had no gene match. The germline CDR1 and CDR2 sequences are SGHAT and FQNNGV.

This clonotype was counted many times. This sequence joins TRBV5-6 and TRBJ2-1; 10 bases fit TRBD1. The CDR3 is made up of 16 amino acids. Germline values: CDR1 SGHDT, CDR2 YYEEEE. Trimming at V came to 3 bases and at J to 3 bases, leaving 6 bases not matched to a gene. CDR3 residues: CASSSTGGRFYNEQFF. The CDR3 region has the DNA TGTGCCAGCAGCTCGACAGGGGGCCGCTTCTACAATGAGCAGTTCTTC.

The V call is TRBV5-1, the J call TRBJ2-3; 8 bases line up with TRBD2. V lost 0 bases to trimming and J lost 8 bases; unmatched junction nucleotides: 8. This CDR3 is 15 amino acids long. Germline V gene lookup returns CDR1 SGHRS and CDR2 YFSETQ. CDR3 loop: CASSLEERELATQYF. As DNA, the CDR3 is TGCGCCAGCAGCTTGGAAGAGCGGGAGCTAGCTACGCAGTATTTT.

This clonotype was counted at least ten times. CDR3 DNA sequence: TGTGCCATCAGTAGGGCAGGGATGAGGACTGAAGCTTTCTTT. It yields the protein CAISRAGMRTEAFF. The rearrangement links TRBV10-3 to TRBJ1-1; the D gene is possibly TRBD1 (5 bases). Between the trimmed V and J ends, which lost 5 bases and 5 bases, there was a span of 15 bases. The length of the CDR3 is 14 residues. Germline-derived CDR1 and CDR2 are ENHRY and SYGVKD.

This clonotype was counted ten times or more. The chain carries TRBV12-3 or TRBV12-4 and TRBJ2-7; weak D call: TRBD2 (5 bases). Trimming took off 2 bases at V and 6 bases at J, with 11 bases between the two ends. The length of the CDR3 is 13 residues. The CDR3 reads CASSLLGASEQYF. The CDR3, as DNA: TGTGCCAGCAGTTTATTGGGAGCCTCCGAGCAGTACTTC.

This clonotype was seen repeatedly, ten times or more. The J gene is TRBJ1-5, the V gene TRBV12-3 or TRBV12-4; 9 bases map to TRBD1. The CDR3 consists of 14 residues. J was trimmed by 0 bases and V by 8 bases; bases with no gene match: 2. CDR3 region: CASGTGNSNQPQHF. CDR3 sequence (DNA): TGTGCCAGCGGGACAGGGAATAGCAATCAGCCCCAGCATTTT.

This clonotype was seen a handful of times. The chain uses TRBV11-2 and TRBJ1-6; TRBD1 matches at 10 bases. This CDR3 contains 19 residues. V was pared by 2 bases and J by 0 bases, with 7 bases of the junction left unmatched. Looked up from germline, CDR1 is SGHAT and CDR2 is FQNNGV. CDR3 residues: CASSLFPDRGSSYNSPLHF. Written as DNA, the CDR3 is TGTGCCAGCAGCTTATTCCCGGACAGGGGGAGCTCCTATAATTCACCCCTCCACTTT.

This clonotype has more than one count but fewer than ten. The V gene is TRBV20-1, the J gene TRBJ2-7; 8 nucleotides match TRBD1. The CDR3 sequence is 15 residues long. The V segment lost 7 bases and the J segment 2 bases; nucleotides outside the gene matches: 13. The V gene's germline CDR1 is DFQATT and CDR2 SNEGSKA (reference sequence). The CDR3 region has the DNA TGCAGTGGGGGGAATGGGACAGGAAGTCCCTACGAGCAGTACTTC. Protein sequence: CSGGNGTGSPYEQYF.

At least ten counts were recorded for this clonotype. In DNA, the CDR3 is TGTGCCACGGGCAAGGGACAGACTCGCACCGGGGAGCTGTTTTTT. It specifies CATGKGQTRTGELFF. This sequence joins TRBV2 and TRBJ2-2; 7 bases are a match to TRBD1. This CDR3 is built from 15 residues. J gave up 4 bases and V 10 bases, and 12 bases lay outside the gene matches. CDR1 is SNHLY, CDR2 FYNNEI, per germline.

This clonotype was counted many times. This chain uses TRBV29-1 with TRBJ1-2; possibly TRBD1 for D (5 bases). Deletions cut 3 bases from V and 5 bases from J, with 16 bases between. Germline V gene sequence: CDR1 SQVTM, CDR2 ANQGSEA. The CDR3 has 14 residues. CDR3: CSVDPGLAPYGYTF. The CDR3 DNA is TGCAGCGTTGACCCGGGACTAGCCCCATATGGCTACACCTTC.

This clonotype was seen many times. The genes are TRBV5-1 and TRBJ2-1, with TRBD2 matching over 7 bases. Trimming cost V 4 bases and J 4 bases; bases outside gene matches: 20. The germline gives CDR1 SGHRS, CDR2 YFSETQ. This CDR3 is 19 amino acids long. The CDR3 coding sequence is TGCGCCAGCAGCCTGTCCAATCAGCAAGCGGGAAGATTATACAATGAGCAGTTCTTC. It encodes CASSLSNQQAGRLYNEQFF.

In this sample, this clonotype turned up many times. The chain has TRBV2 and TRBJ2-2; TRBD1 matches at 7 bases. CDR3 length equals 15 residues. V trimming: 6 bases; J trimming: 4 bases; junction bases outside the gene matches: 8. Germline V gives CDR1 SNHLY, CDR2 FYNNEI. The CDR3 DNA follows: TGTGCCAGCAGCCAGGACAGGCAGGCCACCGGGGAGCTGTTTTTT. It translates to CASSQDRQATGELFF.

This sequence joins TRBV18 and TRBJ2-5; tentative D call: TRBD1 (6 bases). The CDR3 length is 15 residues. With 5 bases removed from V and 3 bases from J, the gap between germline ends came to 16 bases. Germline lookup yields CDR1 KGHSH and CDR2 LQKENI. CDR3 residues: CASSSTGWRKETQYF. CDR3 bases: TGTGCCAGCTCATCAACAGGGTGGAGGAAAGAGACCCAGTACTTC.

This clonotype was found many times. The V and J genes are TRBV7-9 and TRBJ1-3, with D unresolved. The V end lost 1 base, the J end lost 1 base, and 14 bases lay between the germline ends. Germline values: CDR1 SEHNR, CDR2 FQNEAQ (reference sequence). This CDR3 spans 17 amino acids. The CDR3 loop reads CASSLEGQSFSGNTIYF. The CDR3 DNA is TGTGCCAGCAGCTTAGAAGGCCAGTCCTTTTCTGGAAACACCATATATTTT.

Details on this clonotype: This sequence may be a read error, since a much larger clone differs from it by one base. CDR3 in amino acids: CSVRRQGRGKNIQYF. In nucleotides, the CDR3 is TGCAGTGTTAGACGGCAGGGGAGGGGCAAAAACATTCAGTACTTC. The V gene is TRBV20-1, the J gene TRBJ2-4, with D possibly being TRBD2 (7 bases). Germline V gene data show CDR1 as DFQATT and CDR2 as SNEGSKA (reference sequence). This CDR3 comprises 15 residues.

In this sample, this clonotype turned up many times. V gene TRBV7-8 combines with J gene TRBJ1-1; 7 bases agree with TRBD1. The CDR3 has 15 residues. Per germline, CDR1 SGHVS and CDR2 FQNEAQ. Trimming removed 5 bases from V and 6 bases from J; junction bases left unmatched: 12. CDR3: CASSPNRGRSAEAFF. The CDR3 DNA is TGTGCCAGCAGCCCGAATAGGGGGCGATCTGCTGAAGCTTTCTTT.

This clonotype has ten or more counts. This chain uses TRBV7-9 with TRBJ1-4; D call uncertain. Germline lookup yields CDR1 SEHNR and CDR2 FQNEAQ (reference sequence). The germline V and J ends were trimmed by 8 bases and 8 bases, with 15 bases remaining between them. The CDR3 spans 13 residues. Here the CDR3 DNA reads TGTGCCAGCGGAGGGATGGTATGGGAAAAACTGTTTTTT. The encoded protein is CASGGMVWEKLFF.